A selection of T cell receptor beta chains follows, all from one sample in a study of T cells after yellow fever vaccination. TCRdb used MiXCR to reprocess the 5' RACE reads, holding one entry per CDR3 protein. Here the sample spans hundreds of thousands of distinct CDR3 sequences, approximately 4% being singletons. The source was PBMCs, collected 5 days after the yellow fever booster vaccination. These receptors originate from a man between 18 and 29 years old who received the YFV17D yellow fever vaccine. CDR3s include the opening cysteine and the closing phenylalanine or tryptophan. The D gene is left open where the match is weak. Some rows have no size entry. The others give once, few or many, or a class for an expanded clone.

j_call | v_call | clone_size | d_call | cdr3_aa | cdr3_nt
TRBJ2-3 | TRBV6-5 | few | NA | CASSYSAGGDTQYF | TGTGCCAGCAGTTACTCGGCAGGCGGAGATACGCAGTATTTT
TRBJ1-5 | TRBV6-1 | many | TRBD1 | CASSTTGNQPQHF | TGTGCCAGCAGTACGACAGGGAATCAGCCCCAGCATTTT
TRBJ2-5 | TRBV13 | many | NA | CASSSPQGSRETQYF | TGTGCCAGCAGCTCCCCCCAGGGAAGCAGGGAGACCCAGTACTTC
TRBJ2-2 | TRBV4-3 | NA | NA | CASSQEPAANTGELFF | TGCGCCAGCAGCCAAGAGCCAGCAGCGAACACCGGGGAGCTGTTTTTT
TRBJ2-5 | TRBV20-1 | few | TRBD2 | CSAAGGSSGAMSETQYF | TGCAGTGCTGCCGGAGGGTCTAGCGGAGCTATGTCGGAGACCCAGTACTTC
TRBJ2-2 | TRBV29-1 | few | NA | CSVARTASTGELFF | TGCAGCGTCGCCCGGACAGCAAGCACCGGGGAGCTGTTTTTT
TRBJ2-1 | TRBV4-1 | many | NA | CASSQVSAISYNEQFF | TGCGCCAGCAGCCAAGTGTCAGCCATCTCCTACAATGAGCAGTTCTTC
TRBJ2-5 | TRBV12-3/TRBV12-4 | many | NA | CASSLAGLPQETQYF | TGTGCCAGCAGTTTAGCGGGGCTACCCCAAGAGACCCAGTACTTC
TRBJ1-3 | TRBV18 | NA | TRBD1 | CASTTDRGPWNTIYF | TGTGCCAGCACAACTGACAGGGGCCCTTGGAACACCATATATTTT
TRBJ1-2 | TRBV20-1 | NA | NA | CSAIVVQQEGYTF | TGCAGTGCAATCGTCGTCCAGCAGGAAGGCTACACCTTC
TRBJ1-2 | TRBV11-2 | few | NA | CASSAPGRRTYGYTF | TGTGCCAGCAGCGCGCCGGGACGGAGAACCTATGGCTACACCTTC
TRBJ1-4 | TRBV5-5 | few | NA | CASSLRSPGWATNEKLFF | TGTGCCAGCAGCCTGCGATCCCCTGGTTGGGCCACTAATGAAAAACTGTTTTTT
TRBJ1-2 | TRBV4-3 | many | NA | CASSQDRSNYGYTF | TGCGCCAGCAGCCAAGATCGGTCTAACTATGGCTACACCTTC
TRBJ1-3 | TRBV6-6 | NA | NA | CASSHTRNTIYF | TGTGCCAGCAGCCACACCCGAAACACCATATATTTT
TRBJ1-4 | TRBV9 | many | NA | CASSSGWGKLFF | TGTGCCAGCAGCTCCGGCTGGGGGAAACTGTTTTTT
TRBJ2-7 | TRBV24-1 | NA | TRBD1 | CATSDPRTGDYEQYF | TGTGCCACCAGTGATCCCAGGACAGGGGACTACGAGCAGTACTTC
TRBJ1-1 | TRBV7-9 | NA | NA | CASSASVGIAEAFF | TGTGCCAGCAGCGCCTCTGTGGGGATCGCTGAAGCTTTCTTT
TRBJ2-3 | TRBV20-1 | many | NA | CSARDPARGPGTDTQYF | TGCAGTGCTAGAGACCCGGCGAGAGGCCCCGGCACAGATACGCAGTATTTT
TRBJ2-1 | TRBV7-8 | few | TRBD1 | CASSSHRTGGWDEQFF | TGTGCCAGCAGCTCGCACAGGACAGGGGGCTGGGATGAGCAGTTCTTC
TRBJ2-1 | TRBV3-1 | NA | TRBD2 | CASSRAGTSRYNEQFF | TGTGCCAGCAGCCGAGCCGGGACTAGTCGATACAATGAGCAGTTCTTC
TRBJ1-2 | TRBV12-3/TRBV12-4 | NA | TRBD1 | CASSLAGQGARGYTF | TGTGCCAGCAGTTTAGCCGGACAGGGCGCGAGGGGCTACACCTTC
TRBJ2-7 | TRBV6-5 | many | NA | CASSYQGGPYEQYF | TGTGCCAGCAGTTATCAAGGAGGGCCCTACGAGCAGTACTTC
TRBJ1-2 | TRBV10-3 | NA | NA | CAISEGAGSTYGYTF | TGTGCCATCAGTGAGGGAGCGGGCAGTACGTATGGCTACACCTTC
TRBJ1-1 | TRBV27 | few | TRBD1 | CASSAVTGPQAEAFF | TGTGCCAGCAGTGCAGTGACAGGGCCACAAGCTGAAGCTTTCTTT
TRBJ2-3 | TRBV4-1 | many | TRBD2 | CASSQRPGLGLRDTQYF | TGCGCCAGCAGCCAACGACCGGGACTAGGGCTCAGGGATACGCAGTATTTT
TRBJ2-7 | TRBV20-1 | few | TRBD1 | CSAPAPQGAYEQYF | TGCAGTGCTCCAGCCCCCCAGGGGGCTTACGAGCAGTACTTC
TRBJ2-1 | TRBV28 | NA | TRBD2 | CASSVTGGVSYNEQFF | TGTGCCAGCAGTGTCACGGGGGGGGTATCCTACAATGAGCAGTTCTTC
TRBJ2-3 | TRBV18 | NA | TRBD2 | CASSPGLAKSDTQYF | TGTGCCAGCTCACCAGGACTAGCGAAATCAGATACGCAGTATTTT
TRBJ2-3 | TRBV29-1 | many | TRBD1 | CSVEDETGGSPDTQYF | TGCAGCGTTGAAGATGAGACAGGGGGCTCTCCAGATACGCAGTATTTT
TRBJ1-3 | TRBV7-2 | NA | TRBD1 | CASSLMTGTGNTIYF | TGTGCCAGCAGCCTCATGACAGGGACTGGAAACACCATATATTTT
TRBJ2-1 | TRBV7-3 | NA | TRBD2 | CASSPKGQAGGYNEQFF | TGTGCCAGCAGCCCAAAGGGCCAAGCGGGGGGGTACAATGAGCAGTTCTTC
TRBJ2-3 | TRBV6-5 | NA | NA | CASSSPVRPHDSYF | TGTGCCAGCAGTTCCCCCGTCCGGCCTCATGATTCGTATTTT
TRBJ2-3 | TRBV5-1 | NA | NA | CASSLDPVYTDTQYF | TGCGCCAGCAGCTTGGATCCGGTATATACAGATACGCAGTATTTT
TRBJ2-5 | TRBV29-1 | many | NA | CSAGAEELETQYF | TGCAGCGCCGGGGCCGAGGAGTTAGAGACCCAGTACTTC
TRBJ2-6 | TRBV20-1 | few | NA | CSARDLTYGANVLTF | TGCAGTGCTAGAGATTTGACTTATGGGGCCAACGTCCTGACTTTC
TRBJ2-2 | TRBV6-1 | NA | NA | CASSEDSPSGAGGELFF | TGTGCCAGCAGTGAAGACTCTCCCTCAGGGGCCGGCGGGGAGCTGTTTTTT
TRBJ1-3 | TRBV10-3 | few | NA | CAISEGINTIYF | TGTGCCATCAGTGAGGGTATTAACACCATATATTTT
TRBJ2-5 | TRBV7-9 | few | NA | CASSLAQYGRGDEETQYF | TGTGCCAGCAGCTTAGCGCAATATGGCAGGGGGGACGAAGAGACCCAGTACTTC
TRBJ2-1 | TRBV9 | many | TRBD1 | CASSGHTGDEQFF | TGTGCCAGCAGCGGTCATACAGGGGATGAGCAGTTCTTC
TRBJ2-3 | TRBV29-1 | many | NA | CSVDGGALSSTQYF | TGCAGCGTTGATGGCGGGGCGCTCTCCAGTACGCAGTATTTT
TRBJ2-1 | TRBV27 | few | TRBD2 | CASSLRLADPYNEQFF | TGTGCCAGCAGTTTACGACTAGCGGATCCCTACAATGAGCAGTTCTTC
TRBJ2-3 | TRBV9 | few | TRBD2 | CASSVASLGGSSDTQYF | TGTGCCAGCAGCGTAGCATCCCTAGGCGGGAGCTCAGATACGCAGTATTTT
TRBJ1-2 | TRBV6-1 | NA | NA | CASSEVGSAFTNYGYTF | TGTGCCAGCAGTGAAGTAGGGTCCGCCTTCACTAACTATGGCTACACCTTC
TRBJ2-1 | TRBV4-3 | few | TRBD1 | CASSQDSGTGVYNEQFF | TGCGCCAGCAGCCAAGATTCTGGGACAGGGGTTTACAATGAGCAGTTCTTC
TRBJ1-1 | TRBV15 | few | NA | CATSSDPDTEAFF | TGTGCCACCAGCAGCGATCCGGACACTGAAGCTTTCTTT
TRBJ1-2 | TRBV2 | few | NA | CASKRVGTYGYTF | TGTGCCAGCAAGCGGGTGGGAACCTATGGCTACACCTTC
TRBJ2-1 | TRBV5-1 | NA | NA | CASRIDSSSYNEQFF | TGCGCCAGCCGAATTGACAGTAGCTCCTACAATGAGCAGTTCTTC